The present entry profiles one TCR beta chain with its context. The antigen is not known. The data derive from a study of a mutant IDH1 vaccine in newly diagnosed glioma. Study context: Pretreatment consisted of radiotherapy, temozolomide, or both, with most receiving both. Study-wide points: Among top peripheral T cell clonotypes, changes seemed unrelated to pseudoprogression.

This table comes from immunoSEQ multiplex PCR, and its TCRdb copy is limited to in-frame clones, with some not included. The table records 50,000 to 70,000 clones, less than 90% of them present only once. Time point in this sample: week 35, safety follow-up. In every dose of vaccine, 300 ug of mutant IDH1 20-mer peptide was given alongside topical imiquimod. This receptor was taken from a man aged 30-40 years with glioma. Here the sequenced sample was PBMCs, taken from a glioma patient whose treatment included an IDH1 peptide vaccine.

The CDR3 DNA reads as TGCGCCAGCAGCCAAGTCGGAACAGGCTCTTCGTATGGCTACACCTTC. It is translated as CASSQVGTGSSYGYTF. This chain connects TRBV4-1 to TRBJ1-2; a possible D gene is TRBD1 (5 bases). CDR3 size: 16 residues. V was trimmed by 1 base and J by 5 bases, leaving 17 bases between them. The germline gives CDR1 MGHRA, CDR2 YSYEKL.